This T cell receptor (beta chain) was recovered during a study of blood T cell repertoires in COVID-19. Study-wide background: T cells, B-cell-depleted T cells, or PBMCs supplied cDNA or gDNA.

The assay was immunoSEQ multiplex PCR, and TCRdb's table has in-frame clones only and misses some. The table lists under 250,000 clones, approximately 86% of them singletons. The sequence derives from a man aged 35-49 years with acute or convalescent COVID-19. Sequenced material: peripheral blood.

The CDR3 sequence is CASSYSGAGVKFF. The CDR3 nucleotides are TGTGCCAGCAGTTACTCAGGGGCGGGAGTAAAGTTCTTC. The chain carries TRBV6-5 and TRBJ2-1, with 7 bases identical to TRBD2. Trimming cost V 0 bases and J 14 bases; bases outside gene matches: 7. This CDR3 spans 13 amino acids. Germline CDR1 MNHEY, CDR2 SVGAGI.